Listed below are T cell receptor beta chains from one sample, sequenced in a study of identical twins. TCRdb itself ran the 5' RACE reads through MiXCR, one entry per CDR3 protein. The top ten clones hold around 1.6% of a sample with hundreds of thousands of distinct CDR3 sequences, under 8.5% of them seen once. A further study also used this sample, focusing on yellow fever vaccine responses in identical twins.

The sequenced material came from PBMCs. The receptors were sampled from a woman aged 18-35 years in good health. Each CDR3 is given with its conserved first and last residue. D genes are given only for firm matches. A row's size may be missing; if present it is once, few, many or a size class.

v_call,j_call,d_call,clone_size,cdr3_nt,cdr3_aa
TRBV6-5,TRBJ2-3,TRBD2,.,TGTGCCAGCAGTTACCCGGGACTAGCGGGGGGTGGGGCAGATACGCAGTATTTT,CASSYPGLAGGGADTQYF
TRBV2,TRBJ2-1,TRBD2,few,TGTGCCAGCATCGTCGGGAGGGGTTCCTACAATGAGCAGTTCTTC,CASIVGRGSYNEQFF
TRBV24-1,TRBJ2-5,.,.,TGTGCCACCAGTGATTTAACGGGGGGCGAGACCCAGTACTTC,CATSDLTGGETQYF
TRBV28,TRBJ2-2,.,.,TGTGCCAGCAGCATGGACTCCCCATACACCGGGGAGCTGTTTTTT,CASSMDSPYTGELFF
TRBV5-1,TRBJ2-7,.,.,TGCGCCAGCAGCTTAACTGGGGACATCTACGAGCAGTACTTC,CASSLTGDIYEQYF
TRBV11-2,TRBJ2-2,.,few,TGTGCCAGCAGCTTAGGAGGGGGGCGGGGTTTCACCGGGGAGCTGTTTTTT,CASSLGGGRGFTGELFF
TRBV27,TRBJ2-1,TRBD2,few,TGTGCCAGCACCATGAGCGGGAGCGCGTCCTACAATGAGCAGTTCTTC,CASTMSGSASYNEQFF
TRBV18,TRBJ2-1,.,.,TGTGCCAGCTCACCACCGGTTCGAGACAATGAGCAGTTCTTC,CASSPPVRDNEQFF
TRBV20-1,TRBJ2-5,.,.,TGCAGTGCTAGGGCTAGCGCAGGACACAAAGAGACCCAGTACTTC,CSARASAGHKETQYF
TRBV29-1,TRBJ2-3,TRBD2,many,TGCAGCGTTGAAGTAACTAGCGAGGGGAGTTATACGCAGTATTTT,CSVEVTSEGSYTQYF
TRBV4-1,TRBJ1-6,.,many,TGCGCCAGCAGCCAATTCGGGTCACTAGGGAATTCACCCCTCCACTTT,CASSQFGSLGNSPLHF
TRBV5-6,TRBJ2-5,.,few,TGTGCCAGCACCAGGACAGAGTGGGAGACCCAGTACTTC,CASTRTEWETQYF
TRBV20-1,TRBJ1-5,.,few,TGCAGTGCTAGAGATCTCGGGCAGGTCGGGTCCCAGCATTTT,CSARDLGQVGSQHF
TRBV5-1,TRBJ2-1,TRBD1,.,TGCGCCAGCAGCTTGGGGGGACAGGGGTTGAGAAATGAGCAGTTCTTC,CASSLGGQGLRNEQFF
TRBV9,TRBJ2-7,.,.,TGTGCCAGCAGCGCAGGACCACCCCAGGGCGCGAAAGAGCAGTACTTC,CASSAGPPQGAKEQYF
TRBV5-1,TRBJ2-1,.,many,TGCGCCAGCAGCACACAGGGCAATGAGCAGTTCTTC,CASSTQGNEQFF
TRBV4-1,TRBJ1-1,.,many,TGCGCCAGCAGCCAAAGCTGGGCAGGGACGGCCACTGAAGCTTTCTTT,CASSQSWAGTATEAFF
TRBV7-9,TRBJ2-6,TRBD1,.,TGTGCCAGCAGCCACTCCGGGACAGTCTTTGGGGCCAACGTCCTGACTTTC,CASSHSGTVFGANVLTF
TRBV7-8,TRBJ2-1,.,many,TGTGCCAGCAGCCTACTTGGAACCTCCTACAATGAGCAGTTCTTC,CASSLLGTSYNEQFF
TRBV18,TRBJ2-7,.,few,TGTGCCAGCTCACCACCGAGGAGCCGATACGAGCAGTACTTC,CASSPPRSRYEQYF
TRBV20-1,TRBJ2-5,.,many,TGCAGTGCTAGTGGGGAGACCCAGTACTTC,CSASGETQYF
TRBV3-1,TRBJ1-1,.,many,TGTGCCAGCAGGCAAATGGTGCGGGGTCCCAAGAACACTGAAGCTTTCTTT,CASRQMVRGPKNTEAFF
TRBV28,TRBJ2-1,.,many,TGTGCCAGCAATCTCCCGACCCAGACGGGGGACAATGAGCAGTTCTTC,CASNLPTQTGDNEQFF
TRBV11-3,TRBJ1-5,TRBD1,many,TGTGCCAGCAGCCCCCCCGGACAGGGGGGCAATCAGCCCCAGCATTTT,CASSPPGQGGNQPQHF
TRBV28,TRBJ2-7,.,few,TGTGCCAGCAGTTTCGGGACGGGAGTATACTACGAGCAGTACTTC,CASSFGTGVYYEQYF
TRBV20-1,TRBJ2-2,.,few,TGCAGTGCTGGATTGGGGGGAAGTAACACCGGGGAGCTGTTTTTT,CSAGLGGSNTGELFF
TRBV5-1,TRBJ2-1,TRBD2,few,TGCGCCAGCAGCGTGGCGGGGGGGCCCTTGGGTGAGCAGTTCTTC,CASSVAGGPLGEQFF